This TCR beta chain came from a study of blood T cells in healthy people across ages. Losses at the gene ends were 4 bases for V and 5 bases for J; bases not matched to a gene: 9. The CDR3 has 17 residues. Germline CDR1 reads SGHTS; CDR2 reads YDEGEE. Primed by a sample-barcoded 5' primer and a J-beta primer mix, a second PCR proceeded for roughly 7 to 12 cycles. TCRdb fed the 5' RACE reads into MiXCR, producing one record per CDR3 protein. Of around 970,000 distinct CDR3 sequences in the sample, approximately 50% were seen once. Findings of the study overall: A greater number of naive CD4+ cells and higher diversity distinguished long-lived donors from aged donors.

This clonotype was found a few times. As yet, its antigen is unknown. Sample: blood. The receptor was derived from a woman aged 60-75 years in good health. The V call is TRBV5-8, the J call TRBJ2-3; 14 bases line up with TRBD2. CDR3: CASSQGLAGGLGDTQYF. In DNA form, the CDR3 reads TGTGCCAGCAGCCAAGGACTAGCGGGAGGCCTGGGAGATACGCAGTATTTT.